What follows is one T cell receptor (beta chain) and its context. The antigen is not known. The CDR3 is 15 amino acids. Germline V gene sequence: CDR1 MNHNY, CDR2 SVGAGI (reference sequence). The sample comes from a study of CXCR3-negative and CXCR3-positive naive CD8 T cells. Points from the study as a whole: The study found more hydrophobic TRB CDR3s in CXCR3-positive naive cells than in CXCR3-negative naive cells.

5' RACE that incorporated UMI labels was used to prepare the TRB cDNA libraries. For each CDR3 protein, TCRdb gives one entry from its re-call of the 5' RACE reads, without DNA. The sample features roughly 140,000 distinct CDR3 sequences, with 0.25% to 0.3% in its top ten. The source of this sequence is a human donor in good health. Some clones in this sample may be carry-over from other donors' samples. The sample was naive CXCR3+ CD8+ T cells from blood. The subset: CD45RO-CCR7+CD27+CD95- naive CD8+ T cells expressing CXCR3 (TNR3+). The chain recombines TRBV6-6 with TRBJ2-6; TCRdb reports TRBD1, a call that lacks DNA to check it against. The CDR3 reads CASSTSGGTANVLTF.